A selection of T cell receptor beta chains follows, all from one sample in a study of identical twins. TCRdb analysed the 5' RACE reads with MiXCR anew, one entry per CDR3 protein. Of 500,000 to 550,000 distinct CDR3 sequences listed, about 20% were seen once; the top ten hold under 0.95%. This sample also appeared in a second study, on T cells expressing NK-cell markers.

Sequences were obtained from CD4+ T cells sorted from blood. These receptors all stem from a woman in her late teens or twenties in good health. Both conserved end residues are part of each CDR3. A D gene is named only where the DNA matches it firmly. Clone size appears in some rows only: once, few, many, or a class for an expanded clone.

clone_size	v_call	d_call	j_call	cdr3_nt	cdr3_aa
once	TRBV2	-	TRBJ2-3	TGTGCCAGCGGAGGGCAGGGGCGTCTAGATACGCAGTATTTT	CASGGQGRLDTQYF
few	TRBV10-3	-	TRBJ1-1	TGTGCCATCAAGCTGGACACTTCGAACACTGAAGCTTTCTTT	CAIKLDTSNTEAFF
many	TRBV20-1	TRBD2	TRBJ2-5	TGCAGTGCTACCGCCTCTAGCGGGAGGGCCCAAGAGACCCAGTACTTC	CSATASSGRAQETQYF
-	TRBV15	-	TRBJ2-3	TGTGCCACCAGCAGACAGTATGTAGCTAGCACAGATACGCAGTATTTT	CATSRQYVASTDTQYF
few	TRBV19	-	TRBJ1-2	TGTGCCAGTAGTATAGAATCCCCCAGGCGGGGCTACACCTTC	CASSIESPRRGYTF
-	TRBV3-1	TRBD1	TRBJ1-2	TGTGCCAGCAGGGAGCAGGGGGTAAAGAGCTACACCTTC	CASREQGVKSYTF
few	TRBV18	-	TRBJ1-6	TGTGCCAGCTACGCTACACAGGGTTCACCCCTCCACTTT	CASYATQGSPLHF
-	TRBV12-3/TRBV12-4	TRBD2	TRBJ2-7	TGTGCCAGCAGTTTGATTTGGGACAGGTCGGGACTAGCGGCCTACGAGCAGTACTTC	CASSLIWDRSGLAAYEQYF
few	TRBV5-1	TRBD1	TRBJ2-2	TGCGCCAGCAGCCAGGACAGGGTCTTCGGGGAGCTGTTTTTT	CASSQDRVFGELFF
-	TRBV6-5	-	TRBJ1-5	TGTGCCAGCAGTTACAACGACGCCAATCAGCCCCAGCATTTT	CASSYNDANQPQHF
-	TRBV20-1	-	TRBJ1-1	TGCAGTGCTTGGAGAAAGGGGATGAACACTGAAGCTTTCTTT	CSAWRKGMNTEAFF
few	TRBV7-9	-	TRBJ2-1	TGTGCCAGCAGCCCCGGAATGGACAATGAGCAGTTCTTC	CASSPGMDNEQFF
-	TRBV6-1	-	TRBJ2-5	TGTGCCAGCCAGTCTCTAGCGACCGTGGAGACCCAGTACTTC	CASQSLATVETQYF
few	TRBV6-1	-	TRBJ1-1	TGTGCCAGCAGGGTCCTTAGGACAGAGTATGAAGCTTTCTTT	CASRVLRTEYEAFF
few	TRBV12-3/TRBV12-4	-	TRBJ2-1	TGTGCCAGCAGTTTGACGGGCTACCGCAATGAGCAGTTCTTC	CASSLTGYRNEQFF
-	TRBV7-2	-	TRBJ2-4	TGTGCCAGCAGCTCGGTCGGTGCAAACATTCAGTACTTC	CASSSVGANIQYF
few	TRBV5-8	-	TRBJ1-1	TGTGCCATCGATACCGGACAGATCACTGAAGCTTTCTTT	CAIDTGQITEAFF
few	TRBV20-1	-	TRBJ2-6	TGCAGTGCTAGAGATTCAACGGCTGGGGCCAACGTCCTGACTTTC	CSARDSTAGANVLTF
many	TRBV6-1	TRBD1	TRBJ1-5	TGTGCCAGCACTAGGACAGGGTATCAGCCCCAGCATTTT	CASTRTGYQPQHF
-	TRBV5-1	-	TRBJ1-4	TGCGCCAGCAGCTTAGGAAACAGCCTTAATGAAAAACTGTTTTTT	CASSLGNSLNEKLFF
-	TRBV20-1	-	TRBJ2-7	TGCAGTGCTAGTCAGGCGGGGAGACTTTACGAGCAGTACTTC	CSASQAGRLYEQYF
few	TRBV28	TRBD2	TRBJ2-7	TGTGCCAGCAGTTTCCTCTCCGGGGGAGGGGACGAGCAGTACTTC	CASSFLSGGGDEQYF
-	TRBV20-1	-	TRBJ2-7	TGCAGTGCTCCCGGTGTCGAGTACGAGCAGTACTTC	CSAPGVEYEQYF
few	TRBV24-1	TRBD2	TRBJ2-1	TGTGCCACCAGTGATGGGAGGGGCCGCAATGAGCAGTTCTTC	CATSDGRGRNEQFF
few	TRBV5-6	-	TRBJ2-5	TGTGCCAGCAGCTTGGCCTCGGGGCGCGGGGAGACCCAGTACTTC	CASSLASGRGETQYF
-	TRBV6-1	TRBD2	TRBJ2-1	TGTGCCAGCAAGAGATTAGCGGGACTAAGCTCCTACAATGAGCAGTTCTTC	CASKRLAGLSSYNEQFF
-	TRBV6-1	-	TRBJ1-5	TGTGCCAGCATGCAGTATAGCAATCAGCCCCAGCATTTT	CASMQYSNQPQHF
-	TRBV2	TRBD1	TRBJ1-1	TGTGCCAGCAGCATGACAGGGAGTTCGGTCACTGAAGCTTTCTTT	CASSMTGSSVTEAFF
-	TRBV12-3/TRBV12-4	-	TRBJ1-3	TGTGCCAGCAGTTTAAGGGCAGCAAACACCATATATTTT	CASSLRAANTIYF
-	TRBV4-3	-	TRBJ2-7	TGCGCCAGCAGCCAAGATGGCTGGGGCGGTGGCGAGCAGTACTTC	CASSQDGWGGGEQYF
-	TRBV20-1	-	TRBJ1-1	TGCAGTGCCTTATCAGGGAGGAACACTGAAGCTTTCTTT	CSALSGRNTEAFF
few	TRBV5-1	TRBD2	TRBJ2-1	TGCGCCAGCAGCAGGGGACTAGCGGCTTACAATGAGCAGTTCTTC	CASSRGLAAYNEQFF
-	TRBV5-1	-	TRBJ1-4	TGCGCCAGCAGCGAATCCCCCTTGGGGGACGAAAAACTGTTTTTT	CASSESPLGDEKLFF
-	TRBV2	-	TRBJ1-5	TGTGCCAGCAGTGAAGACCCCTCAGGTCGTCAGCCCCAGCATTTT	CASSEDPSGRQPQHF
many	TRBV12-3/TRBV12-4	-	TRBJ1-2	TGTGCCAGTGGGCGGGAGTTCGGGGGCTACACCTTC	CASGREFGGYTF
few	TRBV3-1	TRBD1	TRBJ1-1	TGTGCCAGCAGCCAAGACAAGGGGGCGCGGACTGAAGCTTTCTTT	CASSQDKGARTEAFF
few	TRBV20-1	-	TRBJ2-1	TGCAGTGCTAGCCCAGGGGCCATTACCTACAATGAGCAGTTCTTC	CSASPGAITYNEQFF